The 25 T cell receptor beta chains reported below all come from one sample, sequenced in a study of human T cells and chemical hapten exposure. Regarding time point: patch test 2, 6 weeks after DPC sensitization. Treatment here: therapeutic diphenylcyclopropenone sensitization with weekly scalp DPC. TCRdb redid the calling of the RACE reads with MiXCR, one entry per CDR3 protein. The table has about 70,000 distinct CDR3 sequences, about 8% seen once. The sequenced sample was whole blood, obtained in connection with sensitization to the hapten diphenylcyclopropenone (DPC). The receptors derive from a woman aged 50 to 60 with alopecia areata. Some clones in this sample may be carry-over from other donors' samples.

This clonotype appeared many times. The V call is TRBV19, the J call TRBJ1-5; D may be TRBD1 (6 bases). With 3 bases removed from V and 0 bases from J, the gap between germline ends came to 9 bases. Germline CDR1 LNHDA, CDR2 SQIVND (reference sequence). This CDR3 is 15 amino acids long. CDR3 residues: CASSMGANSNQPQHF. The CDR3 DNA sequence: TGTGCCAGTAGTATGGGGGCTAATAGCAATCAGCCCCAGCATTTT.

CDR3 sequence reads: CASTSWGTGELFF. CDR3 coding DNA: TGTGCCAGTACGAGTTGGGGCACCGGGGAGCTGTTTTTT. The chain carries TRBV19 and TRBJ2-2; D remains unclear. The germline V gene encodes CDR1 LNHDA and CDR2 SQIVND (reference sequence). V gave up 7 bases and J gave up 4 bases, with 10 bases separating them. This CDR3 has 13 residues.

CDR3 sequence: CASSLDGPYEQYF. CDR3 DNA sequence: TGTGCCAGCAGCTTAGATGGACCCTACGAGCAGTACTTC. This rearrangement joins TRBV11-2 to TRBJ2-7; D unclear. Trimming removed 0 bases at V and 2 bases at J, with 5 bases between. Germline V gene data show CDR1 as SGHAT and CDR2 as FQNNGV. CDR3 length: 13 residues.

V and J are TRBV29-1 and TRBJ2-7; no clear D. The germline V gene has CDR1 SQVTM and CDR2 ANQGSEA. V was shortened by 6 bases and J by 6 bases, with 12 bases between the two germline ends. This CDR3 region has 11 residues. The CDR3, as DNA: TGCAGCGTCAAGCGTAGTGGCGAGCAGTACTTC. The encoded protein is CSVKRSGEQYF.

The chain uses TRBV5-6 and TRBJ1-1; D gene ambiguous. V shed 9 bases and J shed 2 bases, with 11 bases lying between them. The germline V gene has CDR1 SGHDT and CDR2 YYEEEE. This CDR3 is 12 amino acids long. CDR3 in amino acids: CATHGLNTEAFF. The CDR3 region has the DNA TGTGCCACCCACGGCCTTAACACTGAAGCTTTCTTT.

This clonotype was seen ten or more times. This chain links TRBV30 with TRBJ1-5; tentative D call: TRBD1 (5 bases). CDR3 length: 14 residues. The germline CDR1 and CDR2 sequences are GTSNPN and SVGIG (reference sequence). V was pared by 5 bases and J by 2 bases, with 13 bases between. The CDR3 spells CAWAEGTGNQPQHF. The CDR3 DNA reads as TGTGCCTGGGCCGAAGGGACGGGCAATCAGCCCCAGCATTTT.

This clonotype was seen a few times. The rearrangement links TRBV9 to TRBJ2-2, with no clear D. Germline V gives CDR1 SGDLS, CDR2 YYNGEE. Trimming cost V 2 bases and J 4 bases, with 12 bases left between them. This CDR3 spans 15 amino acids. The CDR3 sequence is CASSVTSLGTGELFF. The CDR3 bases are TGTGCCAGCAGCGTCACTTCTCTGGGCACCGGGGAGCTGTTTTTT.

This clonotype has a handful of counts. The chain links TRBV6-5 to TRBJ1-6, with D perhaps matching TRBD1 (5 bases). The CDR3 spans 14 residues. CDR1 and CDR2 (germline): MNHEY, SVGAGI. With 5 bases removed from V and 9 bases from J, the gap between germline ends came to 14 bases. The CDR3 nucleotides are TGTGCCAGCAGTAACGGGCGCAGGGCTTCACCCCTCCACTTT. Its translation: CASSNGRRASPLHF.

The chain recombines TRBV20-1 with TRBJ2-7; 7 bases are shared with TRBD2. With V trimmed by 6 bases and J by 4 bases, 18 bases remained unmatched. Germline loops: CDR1 DFQATT, CDR2 SNEGSKA (reference sequence). This CDR3 comprises 16 residues. This CDR3 is CSAPTPNGGSGYEQYF. The CDR3 region has the DNA TGCAGTGCCCCTACCCCCAACGGGGGGTCGGGATACGAGCAGTACTTC.

This clonotype was seen only a few times. The chain employs TRBV10-2 and TRBJ2-3, with 11 bases matching TRBD2. The V and J ends lost 4 bases and 0 bases, in that order; junction bases with no gene match: 6. The CDR3 runs 17 residues. Germline-derived CDR1 and CDR2 are WSHSY and SAAADI. CDR3 sequence (DNA): TGCGCCAGCAGTGTGCTAGCGGGGGGAACTAGCACAGATACGCAGTATTTT. Translating gives CASSVLAGGTSTDTQYF.

This clonotype was recorded at least ten times. V usage is TRBV2 and J usage is TRBJ1-2; D gene ambiguous. Trimming shortened V by 5 bases and J by 0 bases, and 13 bases separated the two germline ends. The CDR3 is 15 amino acids. Germline V CDR1 and CDR2: SNHLY, FYNNEI. CDR3 coding DNA: TGTGCCAGCAGTCCTTATTTAGAACCTAACTATGGCTACACCTTC. It codes for CASSPYLEPNYGYTF.

This CDR3 is CASSLEGQGPRSGANVLTF. DNA for the CDR3: TGTGCCAGCAGCTTAGAAGGCCAGGGGCCTCGCTCTGGGGCCAACGTCCTGACTTTC. This sequence joins TRBV7-6 and TRBJ2-6, with a weak D call TRBD1 (6 bases). The germline V and J ends were trimmed by 1 base and 0 bases, with 16 bases remaining between them. The length of the CDR3 is 19 residues. Germline CDR1 SGHVS, CDR2 FNYEAQ.

In this sample, this clonotype turned up many times. J is TRBJ1-5 and V is TRBV20-1; no definite D call. Trimming shortened V by 4 bases and J by 1 base, and 14 bases separated the two germline ends. Germline values: CDR1 DFQATT, CDR2 SNEGSKA (reference sequence). The CDR3 is 15 residues long. CDR3 DNA sequence: TGCAGTGCTACCCGGGCTATCGGAAGCAATCAGCCCCAGCATTTT. It is translated as CSATRAIGSNQPQHF.

This clonotype showed up just a few times. The V call is TRBV27, the J call TRBJ2-7; 8 bases agree with TRBD1. The V segment lost 2 bases and the J segment 6 bases; nucleotides outside the gene matches: 12. The CDR3 has 16 residues. CDR1 MNHEY and CDR2 SMNVEV come from the germline V gene (reference sequence). CDR3 coding DNA: TGTGCCAGCAGTTTAAGGCTTGGACAGGGACGGGGCGAGCAGTACTTC. Translating it yields CASSLRLGQGRGEQYF.

Many counts were recorded for this clonotype. The J gene is TRBJ2-7, the V gene TRBV5-1; 7 nucleotides match TRBD1. CDR1 is SGHRS and CDR2 is YFSETQ in the germline V gene. With 4 bases clipped from V and 4 bases from J, the junction kept 2 bases outside the gene matches. The CDR3 contains 12 residues. The CDR3 here is CASSPQGYEQYF. For the CDR3, the DNA is TGCGCCAGCAGCCCACAGGGGTACGAGCAGTACTTC.

V is TRBV28 and J is TRBJ2-3, with 8 bases matching TRBD1. CDR3 length: 17 amino acids. Trimming at V came to 3 bases and at J to 5 bases, leaving 13 bases not matched to a gene. CDR1 and CDR2 (germline): MDHEN, SYDVKM. The CDR3 bases are TGTGCCAGCAGTTTTCGGCTGGAGCAGGGGGCAGGAGATACGCAGTATTTT. Translation gives CASSFRLEQGAGDTQYF.

This clonotype appeared many times. V gene TRBV23-1 combines with J gene TRBJ1-5, with TRBD1 matching 7 bases. Being an ORF, TRBV23-1 has a function that is uncertain. J gave up 6 bases and V 2 bases, and 10 bases lay outside the gene matches. This CDR3 region has 16 residues. CDR3 region: CASSQKGRGGGQPQHF. In nucleotides, the CDR3 is TGCGCCAGCAGTCAAAAAGGGAGAGGGGGCGGTCAGCCCCAGCATTTT.

This rearrangement joins TRBV29-1 to TRBJ2-1, with 13 bases aligning to TRBD2. The CDR3 is 18 amino acids. The germline V gene encodes CDR1 SQVTM and CDR2 ANQGSEA. Trimming at V came to 4 bases and at J to 7 bases, leaving 16 bases not matched to a gene. As DNA, the CDR3 is TGCAGCGTTGGGACGGGACTAGCGGGATTTAAGGTGATAAATGAGCAGTTCTTC. This sequence encodes CSVGTGLAGFKVINEQFF.

This clonotype has just a few counts. The gene calls are TRBV4-3 and TRBJ1-2, with 7 bases fitting TRBD1. This CDR3 comprises 15 residues. Looked up from germline, CDR1 is LGHNA and CDR2 is YSLEER. Unmatched junction bases numbered 2, after V lost 0 bases and J lost 1 base. The CDR3, as DNA: TGCGCCAGCAGCCAAGAAACAGGGGTTAACTATGGCTACACCTTC. Amino acids: CASSQETGVNYGYTF.

Comments on this clonotype: The junction departs from the called germline gene at one end, perhaps through a read error. The chain uses TRBV28 and TRBJ2-1, with 16 bases lining up with TRBD2. This CDR3 contains 13 residues. Germline assignment: CDR1 MDHEN and CDR2 SYDVKM. The CDR3 spells CASSLGGTSGREF. In DNA, the CDR3 is TGTGCCAGCAGTTTAGGGGGGACTAGCGGGAGGGAGTTC.

This clonotype has just a few counts. V usage is TRBV28 and J usage is TRBJ1-1, with D tentatively TRBD1 (6 bases). Germline lookup yields CDR1 MDHEN and CDR2 SYDVKM. V was clipped by 7 bases and J by 3 bases, with 21 bases between them. CDR3 length: 16 residues. The CDR3, as DNA: TGTGCCAGCACCCCCCTAGGAAGGGGGAAGGACACTGAAGCTTTCTTT. It specifies CASTPLGRGKDTEAFF.

There are a few counts of this clonotype. The genes are TRBV10-3 and TRBJ2-3; maybe TRBD2 (6 bases). Germline V gene data show CDR1 as ENHRY and CDR2 as SYGVKD. V was pared by 8 bases and J by 2 bases, with 8 bases between. The CDR3 is made up of 12 amino acids. This CDR3 is CAIGGNTDTQYF. The CDR3 nucleotides read TGTGCCATCGGGGGGAACACAGATACGCAGTATTTT.

The rearrangement links TRBV5-6 to TRBJ2-5; D remains ambiguous. V was trimmed by 0 bases and J by 7 bases, leaving 7 bases between them. CDR1 is SGHDT and CDR2 is YYEEEE in the germline V gene. CDR3 length equals 12 residues. The CDR3 DNA reads as TGTGCCAGCAGCTTGGCACAGAGGACCCAGTACTTC. Protein sequence: CASSLAQRTQYF.

The chain carries TRBV2 and TRBJ2-3; D is perhaps TRBD2 (6 bases). The CDR3 spans 15 residues. The germline CDR1 and CDR2 sequences are SNHLY and FYNNEI. V was shortened by 5 bases and J by 1 base, with 13 bases between the two germline ends. CDR3 bases: TGTGCCAGCAGTATGATAGCTAGCGGCACAGATACGCAGTATTTT. Protein sequence: CASSMIASGTDTQYF.

The rearrangement links TRBV30 to TRBJ1-1; D possibly corresponds to TRBD1 (5 bases). The CDR3 loop spans 14 amino acids. Germline V gene lookup returns CDR1 GTSNPN and CDR2 SVGIG (reference sequence). Trimming cost V 6 bases and J 4 bases, with 18 bases left between them. The CDR3 reads CACTRSGGFTEAFF. In DNA form, the CDR3 reads TGTGCCTGTACCCGGTCGGGGGGGTTCACTGAAGCTTTCTTT.